This TCR beta chain came from a study of cytomegalovirus exposure and HLA in healthy donors. General observations from the study: Researchers counted 164 TCR beta chains as cytomegalovirus-associated.

In the PCR, 60 Vbeta and 13 Jbeta primers were used. Repertoires were generated with immunoSEQ multiplex PCR, while TCRdb's copy carries only in-frame clones and drops some. This sample has about 140,000 clones, with 80% to 85% found just once. This clone has just a few counts. No antigen is known for it. The CDR3 is 16 amino acids. Germline V lookup: CDR1 MNHEY, CDR2 SVGAGI. V was clipped by 0 bases and J by 6 bases; unmatched bases: 5. Sequenced material: PBMCs. The chain recombines TRBV6-5 with TRBJ2-3, with 11 bases matching TRBD2. The source is a male donor in good health and CMV-seropositive. CDR3 sequence reads: CASSYSLAGGGDTQYF. The CDR3, as DNA: TGTGCCAGCAGTTACTCGCTAGCGGGGGGCGGGGATACGCAGTATTTT.